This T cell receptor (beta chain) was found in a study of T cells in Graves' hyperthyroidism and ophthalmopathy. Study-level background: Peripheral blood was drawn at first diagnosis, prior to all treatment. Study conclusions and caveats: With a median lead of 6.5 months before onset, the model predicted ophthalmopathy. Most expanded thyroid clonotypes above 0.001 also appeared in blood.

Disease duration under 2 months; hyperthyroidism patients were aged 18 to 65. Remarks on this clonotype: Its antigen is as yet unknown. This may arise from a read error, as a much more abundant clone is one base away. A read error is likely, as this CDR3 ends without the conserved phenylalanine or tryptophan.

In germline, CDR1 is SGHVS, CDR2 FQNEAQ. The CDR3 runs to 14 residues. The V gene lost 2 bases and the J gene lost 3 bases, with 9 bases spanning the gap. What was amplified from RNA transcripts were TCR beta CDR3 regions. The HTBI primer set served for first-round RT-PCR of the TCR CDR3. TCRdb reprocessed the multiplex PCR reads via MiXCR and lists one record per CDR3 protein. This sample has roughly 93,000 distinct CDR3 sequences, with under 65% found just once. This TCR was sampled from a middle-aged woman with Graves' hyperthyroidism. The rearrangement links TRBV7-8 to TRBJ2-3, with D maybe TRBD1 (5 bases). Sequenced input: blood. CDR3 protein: CASSLTRVTDTQYL. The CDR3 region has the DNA TGTGCCAGCAGCTTAACCAGGGTTACAGATACGCAGTATCTT.